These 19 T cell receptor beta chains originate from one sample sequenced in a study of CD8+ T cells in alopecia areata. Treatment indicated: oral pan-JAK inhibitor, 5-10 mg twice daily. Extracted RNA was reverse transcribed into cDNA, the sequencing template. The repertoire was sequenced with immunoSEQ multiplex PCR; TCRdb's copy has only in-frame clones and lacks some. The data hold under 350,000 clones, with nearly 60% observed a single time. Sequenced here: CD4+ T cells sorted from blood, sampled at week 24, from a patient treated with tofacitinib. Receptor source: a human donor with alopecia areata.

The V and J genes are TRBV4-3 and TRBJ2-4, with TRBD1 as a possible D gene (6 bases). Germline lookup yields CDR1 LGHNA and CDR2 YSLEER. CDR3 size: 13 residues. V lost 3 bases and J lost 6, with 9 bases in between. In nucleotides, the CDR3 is TGCGCCAGCAGCCAGATACAGGGAAACATTCAGTACTTC. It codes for CASSQIQGNIQYF.

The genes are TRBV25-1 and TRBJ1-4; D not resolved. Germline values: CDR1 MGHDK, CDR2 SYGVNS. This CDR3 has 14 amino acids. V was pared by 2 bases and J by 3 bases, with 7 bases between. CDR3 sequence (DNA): TGTGCCAGCAGTGAAGCTGGGCCTAATGAAAAACTGTTTTTT. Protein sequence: CASSEAGPNEKLFF. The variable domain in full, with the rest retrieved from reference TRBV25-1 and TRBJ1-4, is EADIYQTPRYLVIGTGKKITLECSQTMGHDKMYWYQQDPGMELHLIHYSYGVNSTEKGDLSSESTVSRIRTEHFPLTLESARPSHTSQYLCASSEAGPNEKLFFGSGTQLSVL.

CDR3 bases: TGCGCCAGCAGCCAGGACGCCGGGACAGGTCGGAATTCACCCCTCCACTTT. Its translation: CASSQDAGTGRNSPLHF. This chain joins TRBV4-1 and TRBJ1-6; TRBD1 agrees at 8 bases. The CDR3 runs 17 residues. The V and J ends lost 3 bases and 7 bases, in that order; junction bases with no gene match: 11. Germline loops: CDR1 MGHRA, CDR2 YSYEKL.

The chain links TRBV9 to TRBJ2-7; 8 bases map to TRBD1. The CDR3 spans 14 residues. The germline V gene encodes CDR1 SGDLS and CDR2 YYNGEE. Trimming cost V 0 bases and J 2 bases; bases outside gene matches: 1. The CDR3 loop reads CASSVGQGPYEQYF. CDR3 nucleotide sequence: TGTGCCAGCAGCGTAGGACAGGGGCCCTACGAGCAGTACTTC.

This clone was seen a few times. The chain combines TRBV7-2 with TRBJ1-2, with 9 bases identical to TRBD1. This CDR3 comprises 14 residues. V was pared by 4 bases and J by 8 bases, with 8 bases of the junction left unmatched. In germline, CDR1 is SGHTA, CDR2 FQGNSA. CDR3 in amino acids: CASSYRDRVSGYTF. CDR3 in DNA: TGTGCCAGCAGCTACCGGGACAGGGTCTCCGGCTACACCTTC.

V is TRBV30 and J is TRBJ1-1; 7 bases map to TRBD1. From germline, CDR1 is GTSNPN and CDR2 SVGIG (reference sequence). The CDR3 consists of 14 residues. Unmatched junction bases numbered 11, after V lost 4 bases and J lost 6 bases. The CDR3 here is CAWKNRGNYPEAFF. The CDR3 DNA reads TGTGCCTGGAAAAACAGGGGTAATTACCCTGAAGCTTTCTTT.

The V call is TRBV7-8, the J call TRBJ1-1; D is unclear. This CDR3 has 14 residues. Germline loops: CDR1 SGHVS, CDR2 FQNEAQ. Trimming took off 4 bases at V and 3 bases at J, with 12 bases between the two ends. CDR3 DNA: TGTGCCAGCAGCTCCCAGGAATCCTACACTGAAGCTTTCTTT. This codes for CASSSQESYTEAFF.

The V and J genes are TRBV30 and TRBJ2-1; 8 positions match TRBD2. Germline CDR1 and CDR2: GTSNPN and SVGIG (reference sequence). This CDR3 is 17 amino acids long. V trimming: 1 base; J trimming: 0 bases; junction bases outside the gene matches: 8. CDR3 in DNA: TGTGCCTGGAGTGGCGCGGGGGGAATGCCCTCCTACAATGAGCAGTTCTTC. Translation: CAWSGAGGMPSYNEQFF. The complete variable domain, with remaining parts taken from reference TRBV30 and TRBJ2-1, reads SQTIHQWPATLVQPVGSPLSLECTVEGTSNPNLYWYRQAAGRGLQLLFYSVGIGQISSEVPQNLSASRPQDRQFILSSKKLLLSDSGFYLCAWSGAGGMPSYNEQFFGPGTRLTVL.

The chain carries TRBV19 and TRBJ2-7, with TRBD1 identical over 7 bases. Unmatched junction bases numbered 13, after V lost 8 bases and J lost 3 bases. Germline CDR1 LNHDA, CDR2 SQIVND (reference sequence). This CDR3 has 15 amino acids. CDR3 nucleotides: TGTGCCAGTTCCCCCTGGGGGACAGCTGTCTACGAGCAGTACTTC. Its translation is CASSPWGTAVYEQYF.

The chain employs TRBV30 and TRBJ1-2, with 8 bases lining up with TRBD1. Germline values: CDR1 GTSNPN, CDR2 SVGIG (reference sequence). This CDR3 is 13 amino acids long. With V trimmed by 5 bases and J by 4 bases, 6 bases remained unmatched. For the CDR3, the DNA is TGTGCCTGGGGAACAGGGGGGCGCTATGGCTACACCTTC. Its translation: CAWGTGGRYGYTF.

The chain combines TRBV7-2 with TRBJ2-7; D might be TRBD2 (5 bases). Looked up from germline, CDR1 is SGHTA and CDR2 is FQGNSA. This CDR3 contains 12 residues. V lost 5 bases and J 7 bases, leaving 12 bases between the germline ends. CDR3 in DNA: TGTGCCAGCAGCAAACGCCGCGGGGAGCAGTACTTC. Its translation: CASSKRRGEQYF.

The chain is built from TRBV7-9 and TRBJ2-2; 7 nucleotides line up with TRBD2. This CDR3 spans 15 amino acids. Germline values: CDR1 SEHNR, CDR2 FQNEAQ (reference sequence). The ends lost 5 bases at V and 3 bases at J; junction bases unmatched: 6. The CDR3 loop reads CASSPGRGHTGELFF. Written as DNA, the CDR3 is TGTGCCAGCAGCCCAGGGAGGGGCCACACCGGGGAGCTGTTTTTT.

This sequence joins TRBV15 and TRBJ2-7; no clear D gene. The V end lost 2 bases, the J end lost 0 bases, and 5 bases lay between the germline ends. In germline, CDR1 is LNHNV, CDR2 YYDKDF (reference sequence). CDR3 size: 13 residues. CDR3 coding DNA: TGTGCCACCAGCAGATCCCCCTCCTACGAGCAGTACTTC. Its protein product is CATSRSPSYEQYF.

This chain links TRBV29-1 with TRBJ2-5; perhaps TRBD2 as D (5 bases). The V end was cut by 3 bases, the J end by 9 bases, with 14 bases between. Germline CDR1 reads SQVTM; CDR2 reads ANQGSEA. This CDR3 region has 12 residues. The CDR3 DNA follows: TGCAGCGTTGATGGTACCCCCGGGGCCCAGTACTTC. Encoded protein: CSVDGTPGAQYF.

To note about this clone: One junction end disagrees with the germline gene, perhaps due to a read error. CDR3 coding DNA: TGTGCCAGCAGTGCAAACAGGGACGTGGATTTT. The encoded protein is CASSANRDVDF. V is TRBV2 and J is TRBJ2-3, with D perhaps TRBD1 (6 bases). This CDR3 has 11 residues. From germline, CDR1 is SNHLY and CDR2 FYNNEI.

The CDR3 nucleotides are TGTGCCAGCAGCTTGTTGCGGAAAGGGCACTACGAGCAGTACTTC. Translated: CASSLLRKGHYEQYF. The chain joins TRBV5-4 to TRBJ2-7; D is uncertain. Per germline, CDR1 SGHNT and CDR2 YYREEE (reference sequence). Trimming shortened V by 1 base and J by 3 bases, and 14 bases separated the two germline ends. The CDR3 spans 15 residues. Based on the CDR3 plus reference TRBV5-4 and TRBJ2-7, the full variable domain is ETGVTQSPTHLIKTRGQQVTLRCSSQSGHNTVSWYQQALGQGPQFIFQYYREEENGRGNFPPRFSGLQFPNYSSELNVNALELDDSALYLCASSLLRKGHYEQYFGPGTRLTVT.

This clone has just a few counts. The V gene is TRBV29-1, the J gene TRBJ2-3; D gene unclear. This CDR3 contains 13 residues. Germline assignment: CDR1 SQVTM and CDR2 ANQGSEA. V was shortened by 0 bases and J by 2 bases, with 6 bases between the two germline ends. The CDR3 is CSVEDRATDTQYF. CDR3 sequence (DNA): TGCAGCGTTGAAGATCGTGCCACAGATACGCAGTATTTT.

The DNA for the CDR3 is TGCGCCAGCAGCCTTACAGGGGGCGGAAGCAATGAGCAGTTCTTC. Its protein is CASSLTGGGSNEQFF. This rearrangement joins TRBV4-3 to TRBJ2-1; TRBD1 matches at 9 bases. CDR1 LGHNA and CDR2 YSLEER come from the germline V gene. The CDR3 loop spans 15 amino acids. V dropped 4 bases and J dropped 6; count of bases not matched to a gene: 7.

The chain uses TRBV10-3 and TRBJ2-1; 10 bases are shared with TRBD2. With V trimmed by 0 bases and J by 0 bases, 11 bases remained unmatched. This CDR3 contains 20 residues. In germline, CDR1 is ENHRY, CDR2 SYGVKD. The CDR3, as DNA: TGTGCCATCAGTGAGTCGGGCGATCTAGCGGGGGCAAGCTCCTACAATGAGCAGTTCTTC. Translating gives CAISESGDLAGASSYNEQFF.